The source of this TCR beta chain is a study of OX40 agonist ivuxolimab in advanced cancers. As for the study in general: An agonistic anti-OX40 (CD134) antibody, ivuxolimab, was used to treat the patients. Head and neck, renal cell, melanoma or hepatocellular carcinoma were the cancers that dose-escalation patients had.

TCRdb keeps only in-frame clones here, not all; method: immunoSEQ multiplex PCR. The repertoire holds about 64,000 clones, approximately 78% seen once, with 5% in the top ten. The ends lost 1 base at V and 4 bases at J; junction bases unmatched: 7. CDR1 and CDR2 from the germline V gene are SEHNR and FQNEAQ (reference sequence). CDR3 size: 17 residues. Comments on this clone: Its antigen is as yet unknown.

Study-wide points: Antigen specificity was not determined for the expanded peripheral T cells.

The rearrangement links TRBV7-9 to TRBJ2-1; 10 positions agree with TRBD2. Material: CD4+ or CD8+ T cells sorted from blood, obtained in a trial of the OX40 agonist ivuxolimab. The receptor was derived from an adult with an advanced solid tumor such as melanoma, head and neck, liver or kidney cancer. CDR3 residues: CASSLGGLAGAYNEQFF. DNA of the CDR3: TGTGCCAGCAGCTTAGGAGGTCTAGCGGGGGCGTACAATGAGCAGTTCTTC.